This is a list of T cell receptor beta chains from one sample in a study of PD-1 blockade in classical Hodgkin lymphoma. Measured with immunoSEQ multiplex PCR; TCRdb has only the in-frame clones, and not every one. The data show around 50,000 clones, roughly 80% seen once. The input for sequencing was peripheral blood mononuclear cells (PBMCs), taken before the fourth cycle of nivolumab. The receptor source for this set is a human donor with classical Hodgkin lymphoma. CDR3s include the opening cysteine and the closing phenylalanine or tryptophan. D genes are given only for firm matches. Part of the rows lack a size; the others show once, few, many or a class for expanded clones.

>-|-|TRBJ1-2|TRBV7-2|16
TGTGCCAGCAGCTATCTCGGGACGGCCTCCGTCTATGGCTACACCTTC
CASSYLGTASVYGYTF
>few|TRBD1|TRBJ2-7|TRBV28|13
TGTGCCAGCAGTCCGGGACAGGATCGCCAGCAGTACTTC
CASSPGQDRQQYF
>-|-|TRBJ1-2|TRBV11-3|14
TGTGCCAGCAGCTTAAAGGGGAGAATCTATGGCTACACCTTC
CASSLKGRIYGYTF
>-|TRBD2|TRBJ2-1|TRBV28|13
TGTGCCAGCAGCGGACTAGTCGGGGATGAGCAGTTCTTC
CASSGLVGDEQFF
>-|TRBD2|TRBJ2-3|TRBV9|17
TGTGCCAGCAGCCCCCGAGGGACTAGCGGGAGGGCGGATACGCAGTATTTT
CASSPRGTSGRADTQYF
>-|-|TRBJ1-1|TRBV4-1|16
TGCGCCAGCAGCCAAGATACTTACGGTGGGAACACTGAAGCTTTCTTT
CASSQDTYGGNTEAFF
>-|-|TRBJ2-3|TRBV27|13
TGTGCCAGCAGTTCCCTCCTCGAGGATACGCAGTATTTT
CASSSLLEDTQYF
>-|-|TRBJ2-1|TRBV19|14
TGTGCCAGTAGGAATACGGTGGTGGCCAATGAGCAGTTCTTC
CASRNTVVANEQFF
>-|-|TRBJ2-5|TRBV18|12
TGTGCCAGCTCACCACTGGGGGAGACCCAGTACTTC
CASSPLGETQYF
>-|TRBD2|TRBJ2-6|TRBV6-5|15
TGTGCCAGCAGGCGGGGGTTTCAAGGGGCCAACGTCCTGACTTTC
CASRRGFQGANVLTF
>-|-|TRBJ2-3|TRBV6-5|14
TGTGCCAGCAAACCGGGACTGAGCACAGATACGCAGTATTTT
CASKPGLSTDTQYF
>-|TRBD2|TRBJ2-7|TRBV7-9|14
TGTGCCAGCAGCGATTGGACTAGCCGGTCCGAGCAGTACTTC
CASSDWTSRSEQYF
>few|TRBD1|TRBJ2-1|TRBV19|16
TGTGCCAGTAGTCCAGTCTGGGACAGGGTGGGAAATGAGCAGTTCTTC
CASSPVWDRVGNEQFF
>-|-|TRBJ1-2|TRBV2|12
TGTGCCAGCACTCGGGGGGACTATGGCTACACCTTC
CASTRGDYGYTF